The 8 T cell receptor beta chains presented below share a single source sample, sequenced in a study of shared clonotypes between healthy human individuals. Here immunoSEQ multiplex PCR was the method, and the copy in TCRdb shows in-frame clones only, minus some. The data contain 450,000 to 500,000 clones, 78% of them seen just once; the ten biggest clones take up approximately 12%. The sample was PBMCs. The origin of the receptors is a woman aged 40 to 50 in good health. Some clones in this sample may be carry-over from other donors' samples.

A note on this clone: One end of the junction varies from germline; a read error may be responsible. This chain joins TRBV7-7 and TRBJ1-1, with no clear D. The CDR3 extends over 13 amino acids. Per germline, CDR1 SSHAT and CDR2 FNYEAQ (reference sequence). DNA of the CDR3: TGTGCTAGCAGCTTATACAGAAACACTGAAGCTTTCTTT. Protein sequence: CASSLYRNTEAFF. The whole variable domain, filled in from reference TRBV7-7 and TRBJ1-1, reads GAGVSQSPRYKVTKRGQDVTLRCDPISSHATLYWYQQALGQGPEFLTYFNYEAQPDKSGLPSDRFSAERPEGSISTLTIQRTEQRDSAMYRCASSLYRNTEAFFGQGTRLTVV.

This sequence joins TRBV5-1 and TRBJ2-5; D is undetermined. The CDR3 is 14 amino acids. Looked up from germline, CDR1 is SGHRS and CDR2 is YFSETQ. Trimming cost V 0 bases and J 1 base, with 7 bases left between them. In DNA form, the CDR3 reads TGCGCCAGCAGCTTGGCAGGCAGCCAAGAGACCCAGTACTTC. Its protein product is CASSLAGSQETQYF.

The chain links TRBV27 to TRBJ2-7, with D possibly matching TRBD2 (6 bases). This CDR3 comprises 17 residues. The V end lost 1 base, the J end lost 3 bases, and 19 bases lay between the germline ends. From germline, CDR1 is MNHEY and CDR2 SMNVEV (reference sequence). CDR3 nucleotide sequence: TGTGCCAGCAGTTTATTTATGGGAGGCCCGAATCACTACGAGCAGTACTTC. Its protein product is CASSLFMGGPNHYEQYF.

The genes are TRBV5-1 and TRBJ2-7; maybe TRBD1 (6 bases). The germline gives CDR1 SGHRS, CDR2 YFSETQ. Trimming shortened V by 3 bases and J by 6 bases, and 16 bases separated the two germline ends. This CDR3 has 14 residues. CDR3: CASSSQGGGSEQYF. The CDR3 DNA is TGCGCCAGCAGCTCACAGGGTGGAGGTTCCGAGCAGTACTTC.

The CDR3 protein is CASSKNQGTQPQHF. The CDR3, as DNA: TGTGCCAGCAGCAAAAACCAGGGCACTCAGCCCCAGCATTTT. The chain employs TRBV7-8 and TRBJ1-5, with a possible D match to TRBD1 (5 bases). The germline V gene has CDR1 SGHVS and CDR2 FQNEAQ. CDR3 length equals 14 residues. V lost 5 bases, J lost 6 bases, and 14 bases lay in between.

The rearrangement links TRBV7-9 to TRBJ1-2; D not certain. This CDR3 spans 14 amino acids. V shed 0 bases and J shed 4 bases, with 9 bases lying between them. CDR1 and CDR2 (germline): SEHNR, FQNEAQ (reference sequence). The CDR3 bases are TGTGCCAGCAGCTTAGCTGCTATCGGCTATGGCTACACCTTC. Its protein is CASSLAAIGYGYTF.

The CDR3 coding sequence is TGTGCCAGCAGTGAAGGGTCTGGGGCAGGACTAGCTTTCTTT. Protein sequence: CASSEGSGAGLAFF. This sequence joins TRBV6-1 and TRBJ1-1; possibly TRBD1 for D (5 bases). The CDR3 length is 14 residues. CDR1 MNHNS and CDR2 SASEGT come from the germline V gene. Trimming pared 1 base from V and 10 bases from J, leaving 16 bases between.

The chain carries TRBV10-3 and TRBJ1-2; 12 bases align to TRBD1. J was trimmed by 8 bases and V by 1 base; bases with no gene match: 11. Per germline, CDR1 ENHRY and CDR2 SYGVKD. The CDR3 consists of 17 residues. CDR3 protein: CAISEFGTGGSGDGYTF. DNA of the CDR3: TGTGCCATCAGTGAGTTCGGGACAGGGGGCTCGGGGGACGGCTACACCTTC.